The 30 T cell receptor beta chains below come from one sample, sequenced in a study of T-cell reconstitution after alpha-beta-depleted transplantation in children. This sample's TCRbeta library carried unique molecular identifier barcodes. TCRdb reprocessed the PCR reads with MiXCR, giving one entry per CDR3 protein. This table has hundreds of thousands of distinct CDR3 sequences, roughly 15% appearing once. The sequencing here drew on PBMCs, mostly from graft donor cells, taken 360 days after TCRalphabeta/CD19-depleted stem cell transplant. The receptors were sampled from a male patient aged 2-15 years who had a stem cell transplant for acute lymphoblastic leukemia, so the T cells may come from the graft donor.

The J gene is TRBJ2-1, the V gene TRBV7-2; 7 bases line up with TRBD2. V shed 0 bases and J 7 bases; nucleotides not matched to a gene: 6. The CDR3 totals 15 residues. CDR1 and CDR2 (germline): SGHTA, FQGNSA. The CDR3 reads CASSLAPGGVNEQFF. The CDR3 DNA sequence: TGTGCCAGCAGCTTAGCTCCGGGAGGAGTAAATGAGCAGTTCTTC.

The chain recombines TRBV28 with TRBJ2-1; 12 nucleotides align to TRBD2. V shed 5 bases, J shed 2 bases, and the junction held 4 bases outside the gene matches. CDR3 length equals 16 residues. In germline, CDR1 is MDHEN, CDR2 SYDVKM. CDR3: CASSTWTSGAYNEQFF. In DNA form, the CDR3 reads TGTGCCAGCAGTACCTGGACTAGCGGGGCCTACAATGAGCAGTTCTTC.

At least ten counts were recorded for this clonotype. The chain couples TRBV21-1 to TRBJ1-5; TRBD1 was called by the table and not checked on the DNA. TRBV21-1 is an annotated pseudogene. This CDR3 is 18 amino acids long. Here the CDR3 DNA reads TGTGCCAGCAGCAAGAGAATCGGACAGGGGAATAGCAATCAGCCCCAGCATTTT. As protein: CASSKRIGQGNSNQPQHF.

This rearrangement joins TRBV5-4 to TRBJ2-2; possibly TRBD2 for D (7 bases). CDR1 and CDR2 (germline): SGHNT, YYREEE (reference sequence). V lost 4 bases and J 8 bases, leaving 18 bases between the germline ends. This CDR3 has 15 amino acids. CDR3 nucleotide sequence: TGTGCCAGCAGCACCGGGGGCGGGAGTGCAGGGGAGCTGTTTTTT. It translates to CASSTGGGSAGELFF.

The chain uses TRBV28 and TRBJ2-5; 13 positions agree with TRBD2. V dropped 0 bases and J dropped 7; count of bases not matched to a gene: 5. CDR1 MDHEN and CDR2 SYDVKM come from the germline V gene. The CDR3 has 16 residues. The CDR3, as DNA: TGTGCCAGCAGTTTATGGGGACTAGCGGGAAGGGGGACCCAGTACTTC. Its translation: CASSLWGLAGRGTQYF.

Many counts were recorded for this clonotype. CDR3 region: CSVAPLLAARTDTQYF. The CDR3 DNA reads as TGCAGCGTAGCTCCCCTACTAGCGGCCCGCACAGATACGCAGTATTTT. The chain joins TRBV29-1 to TRBJ2-3; 8 nucleotides line up with TRBD2. CDR1 is SQVTM and CDR2 is ANQGSEA in the germline V gene. This CDR3 spans 16 amino acids. The trim removed 6 bases at V and 1 base at J, leaving 12 bases unmatched.

A few counts support this clonotype. CDR3 sequence: CSVLTGYPAPYEQYF. CDR3 coding DNA: TGCAGCGTCCTTACAGGGTACCCGGCCCCCTACGAGCAGTACTTC. The genes are TRBV29-1 and TRBJ2-7; tentative D call: TRBD1 (6 bases). In germline, CDR1 is SQVTM, CDR2 ANQGSEA. CDR3 length: 15 amino acids. The ends were cut back, 6 bases at V and 2 bases at J, with 20 bases in the middle.

This clonotype was observed a handful of times. The chain carries TRBV24-1 and TRBJ2-3; D is unclear. CDR1 and CDR2 (germline): KGHDR, SFDVKD. With 7 bases removed from V and 3 bases from J, the gap between germline ends came to 7 bases. CDR3 length equals 12 residues. Written as DNA, the CDR3 is TGTGCCACCAGCCTTGGGACAGATACGCAGTATTTT. This gives the protein CATSLGTDTQYF.

This clonotype was counted a few times. V usage is TRBV19 and J usage is TRBJ2-7; 8 positions agree with TRBD2. The CDR3 contains 12 residues. The germline V gene encodes CDR1 LNHDA and CDR2 SQIVND (reference sequence). The V segment lost 11 bases and the J segment 2 bases; nucleotides outside the gene matches: 5. The CDR3 DNA reads TGTGCCTCGGGAGGGGCGACCTACGAGCAGTACTTC. It translates to CASGGATYEQYF. Full variable domain (outside the CDR3, taken from reference TRBV19 and TRBJ2-7): DGGITQSPKYLFRKEGQNVTLSCEQNLNHDAMYWYRQDPGQGLRLIYYSQIVNDFQKGDIAEGYSVSREKKESFPLTVTSAQKNPTAFYLCASGGATYEQYFGPGTRLTVT.

This clonotype came up a few times. The chain recombines TRBV20-1 with TRBJ2-5; the match to TRBD2 covers 8 bases. Trimming cost V 3 bases and J 4 bases; bases outside gene matches: 7. The CDR3 consists of 14 residues. Germline CDR1 and CDR2: DFQATT and SNEGSKA (reference sequence). CDR3 DNA: TGCAGTGCTAGGGCACGGGAGGGCCGAGAGACCCAGTACTTC. Encoded protein: CSARAREGRETQYF.

The chain links TRBV20-1 to TRBJ1-2, with a weak D call TRBD1 (6 bases). CDR3 length equals 13 residues. Trimming cost V 5 bases and J 7 bases, with 17 bases left between them. Germline V CDR1 and CDR2: DFQATT, SNEGSKA (reference sequence). In DNA, the CDR3 is TGCAGTGCTTTAGTCCAGGGGAGAGGTGGCTACACCTTC. This encodes CSALVQGRGGYTF.

This clonotype was recorded a few times. V and J are TRBV5-1 and TRBJ2-7; a possible D gene is TRBD2 (6 bases). Trimming left V 0 bases short and J 2 bases short, with 12 bases between. The CDR3 runs to 15 residues. The germline V gene encodes CDR1 SGHRS and CDR2 YFSETQ. CDR3 loop: CASSLAGGMAYEQYF. The CDR3 DNA reads TGCGCCAGCAGCTTGGCCGGGGGAATGGCCTACGAGCAGTACTTC.

J is TRBJ2-1 and V is TRBV5-1, with TRBD2 identical over 15 bases. Germline trimming cut 4 bases from V and 9 bases from J; bases unmatched to any gene: 20. CDR1 is SGHRS, CDR2 YFSETQ, per germline. This CDR3 is 20 amino acids long. CDR3: CASSHHPGTSGRCSVGEQFF. Here the CDR3 DNA reads TGCGCCAGCAGCCACCACCCCGGGACTAGCGGGAGGTGCTCTGTCGGTGAGCAGTTCTTC.

This clonotype was seen ten or more times. The rearrangement links TRBV7-8 to TRBJ2-1; 13 bases map to TRBD2. Trimming removed 2 bases from V and 6 bases from J; junction bases left unmatched: 7. The CDR3 spans 17 residues. Germline CDR1 SGHVS, CDR2 FQNEAQ. CDR3 in DNA: TGTGCCAGCAGCTTAAAACCGGGACTAGCGGGGACCAATGAGCAGTTCTTC. Residues: CASSLKPGLAGTNEQFF.

In its sample, this clonotype was seen a few times. The rearrangement uses TRBV20-1 and TRBJ2-1; TRBD2 might be the D (5 bases). The CDR3 totals 16 residues. Trimming took off 3 bases at V and 1 base at J, with 16 bases between the two ends. CDR1 is DFQATT, CDR2 SNEGSKA, per germline (reference sequence). In nucleotides, the CDR3 is TGCAGTGCTAGGGTCTTGGATGCGGGTTCCTACAATGAGCAGTTCTTC. Encoded protein: CSARVLDAGSYNEQFF.

In this sample, this clonotype turned up many times. The CDR3 is CASSFLDSQETQYF. DNA of the CDR3: TGTGCCAGCAGTTTCCTTGACAGCCAAGAGACCCAGTACTTC. The chain links TRBV27 to TRBJ2-5; D possibly corresponds to TRBD1 (5 bases). Germline loops: CDR1 MNHEY, CDR2 SMNVEV (reference sequence). This CDR3 is built from 14 residues. Between the trimmed V and J ends, which lost 3 bases and 1 base, there was a span of 9 bases.

This clonotype was counted ten times or more. This chain connects TRBV4-2 to TRBJ2-2, with a weak D call TRBD2 (7 bases). V was clipped by 1 base and J by 3 bases, with 12 bases between them. CDR3 length equals 16 residues. Per germline, CDR1 LGHNA and CDR2 YNFKEQ. CDR3 protein: CASSQGGGAYTGELFF. The DNA of the CDR3 is TGTGCCAGCAGCCAAGGCGGGGGCGCGTACACCGGGGAGCTGTTTTTT.

This chain connects TRBV20-1 to TRBJ2-1; D gene unclear. This CDR3 has 11 residues. Germline values: CDR1 DFQATT, CDR2 SNEGSKA (reference sequence). V shed 2 bases and J shed 7 bases, with 6 bases lying between them. CDR3 coding DNA: TGCAGTGCTAGAAAAGGAAATGAGCAGTTCTTC. Amino acid sequence: CSARKGNEQFF.

The table lists this clonotype with many counts. V usage is TRBV29-1 and J usage is TRBJ2-1, with D uncertain. V lost 3 bases and J 11 bases, leaving 11 bases between the germline ends. CDR1 SQVTM and CDR2 ANQGSEA come from the germline V gene. This CDR3 contains 11 residues. CDR3: CSVEEGGQQFF. DNA for the CDR3: TGCAGCGTTGAGGAAGGCGGACAGCAGTTCTTC.

This clonotype was seen ten or more times. DNA of the CDR3: TGCAGTGCATCCTTAGCGGGAGGAAACACAGATACGCAGTATTTT. Translated, it gives CSASLAGGNTDTQYF. This chain uses TRBV20-1 with TRBJ2-3, with TRBD2 matching 10 bases. This CDR3 region has 15 residues. V lost 6 bases and J lost 2; bases outside the gene matches: 8. Germline-derived CDR1 and CDR2 are DFQATT and SNEGSKA (reference sequence).

This clonotype appeared a few times. V is TRBV20-1 and J is TRBJ2-3; D not resolved. CDR3 length: 12 residues. The V gene's germline CDR1 is DFQATT and CDR2 SNEGSKA (reference sequence). Trimming removed 5 bases from V and 0 bases from J, with 6 bases in between. DNA of the CDR3: TGCAGTGCTCCTGACAGCACAGATACGCAGTATTTT. It codes for CSAPDSTDTQYF.

This clonotype has a handful of counts. V usage is TRBV11-2 and J usage is TRBJ2-1; D perhaps matches TRBD1 (5 bases). The V and J ends lost 5 bases and 4 bases respectively, with 24 bases between them. Germline V gene sequence: CDR1 SGHAT, CDR2 FQNNGV. The length of the CDR3 is 18 residues. Here the CDR3 DNA reads TGTGCCAGCAGCCCAGGGAAGGGTACATCACGAGGATACAATGAGCAGTTCTTC. Its translation is CASSPGKGTSRGYNEQFF.

This clonotype was seen repeatedly, ten times or more. The J gene is TRBJ2-3, the V gene TRBV24-1; the D gene is possibly TRBD1 (6 bases). Trimming left V 0 bases short and J 9 bases short, with 15 bases between. The germline CDR1 and CDR2 sequences are KGHDR and SFDVKD. CDR3 length: 15 amino acids. The CDR3 nucleotides read TGTGCCACCAGTGATTTGCAACACTTAGGGGGAACGCAGTATTTT. Translated: CATSDLQHLGGTQYF.

This clonotype showed up just a few times. The rearrangement joins TRBV9 to TRBJ2-1; weak D call: TRBD2 (6 bases). The V end was cut by 1 base, the J end by 7 bases, with 15 bases between. Germline V lookup: CDR1 SGDLS, CDR2 YYNGEE. CDR3 length: 15 residues. CDR3 in DNA: TGTGCCAGCAGCGTATCGGCTAGCGCACTAAATGAGCAGTTCTTC. This translates into CASSVSASALNEQFF.

Written as DNA, the CDR3 is TGTGCCAGCAGCTTAGAGGCGGGACTCGAGCGGGGTGAGCAGTTCTTC. Translation gives CASSLEAGLERGEQFF. V gene TRBV7-8 combines with J gene TRBJ2-1; 7 nucleotides match TRBD2. Germline-derived CDR1 and CDR2 are SGHVS and FQNEAQ. J gave up 9 bases and V 1 base, and 12 bases lay outside the gene matches. This CDR3 has 16 residues.

This clonotype was detected a few times. This chain joins TRBV20-1 and TRBJ1-3; TRBD1 matches 9 bases. V dropped 6 bases and J dropped 0; count of bases not matched to a gene: 3. The CDR3 loop spans 14 amino acids. The germline V gene encodes CDR1 DFQATT and CDR2 SNEGSKA (reference sequence). CDR3 region: CSALDRGSGNTIYF. The DNA of the CDR3 is TGCAGTGCCCTGGACAGGGGCTCTGGAAACACCATATATTTT.

In nucleotides, the CDR3 is TGTGCCAGCAGCTTAGGACACCCGTTCGAAAAACTGTTTTTT. It is translated as CASSLGHPFEKLFF. The genes are TRBV7-2 and TRBJ1-4; D unclear. This CDR3 comprises 14 residues. V was trimmed by 1 base and J by 8 bases, leaving 11 bases between them. CDR1 is SGHTA and CDR2 is FQGNSA in the germline V gene.

This clonotype was detected only a few times. J is TRBJ2-7 and V is TRBV28; TRBD2 aligns across 13 bases. The CDR3 totals 21 residues. The J segment lost 5 bases and the V segment lost 4 bases, leaving 23 bases of the junction unmatched. Germline V gene lookup returns CDR1 MDHEN and CDR2 SYDVKM. The CDR3 protein is CASSSWNAFRYGLAGADEQYF. Written as DNA, the CDR3 is TGTGCCAGCAGTTCGTGGAACGCGTTTCGCTATGGACTAGCGGGAGCGGACGAGCAGTACTTC.

The rearrangement joins TRBV5-8 to TRBJ1-1, with TRBD1 identical over 7 bases. The CDR3 extends over 13 amino acids. J was trimmed by 4 bases and V by 3 bases; bases with no gene match: 3. Germline values: CDR1 SGHTS, CDR2 YDEGEE. CDR3 bases: TGTGCCAGCAGCTCCTCAGGGGGCACTGAAGCTTTCTTT. This sequence encodes CASSSSGGTEAFF.

The chain is built from TRBV29-1 and TRBJ2-4, with D tentatively TRBD2 (5 bases). CDR1 is SQVTM, CDR2 ANQGSEA, per germline. The CDR3 is made up of 13 amino acids. V was shortened by 0 bases and J by 8 bases, with 11 bases between the two germline ends. The CDR3: CSVEDRKRDIQYF. DNA of the CDR3: TGCAGCGTTGAAGATCGAAAGAGGGACATTCAGTACTTC. The complete variable domain, with remaining parts taken from reference TRBV29-1 and TRBJ2-4, reads SAVISQKPSRDICQRGTSLTIQCQVDSQVTMMFWYRQQPGQSLTLIATANQGSEATYESGFVIDKFPISRPNLTFSTLTVSNMSPEDSSIYLCSVEDRKRDIQYFGAGTRLSVL.